This T cell receptor (beta chain) was observed in a study of cytomegalovirus exposure and HLA in healthy donors. Findings of the study overall: It was likely that a cluster of highly shared sequence variants was a sequencing artifact. About 90% or about 30% of the time was how often most TCR beta V segments were productive, according to an earlier analysis.

Regarding this clone: Its antigen remains unknown.

Amplification used 60 Vbeta primers and 13 Jbeta primers. Produced via immunoSEQ multiplex PCR; TCRdb's table is partial and in-frame only. Counted here are nearly 65,000 clones, under 85% occurring once; the ten biggest clones make up approximately 5.5%. The CDR3 is 15 amino acids. The clonotype comes from a man aged 50-60 years in good health and CMV-seronegative. This chain joins TRBV21-1 and TRBJ2-7; TRBD1, the table's D call, was not compared with the DNA. TRBV21-1 is a pseudogene segment. Sample: PBMCs. CDR3: CASSDRDRVSYEQYF. CDR3 nucleotide sequence: TGTGCCAGCAGCGACCGGGACAGGGTCTCCTACGAGCAGTACTTC.